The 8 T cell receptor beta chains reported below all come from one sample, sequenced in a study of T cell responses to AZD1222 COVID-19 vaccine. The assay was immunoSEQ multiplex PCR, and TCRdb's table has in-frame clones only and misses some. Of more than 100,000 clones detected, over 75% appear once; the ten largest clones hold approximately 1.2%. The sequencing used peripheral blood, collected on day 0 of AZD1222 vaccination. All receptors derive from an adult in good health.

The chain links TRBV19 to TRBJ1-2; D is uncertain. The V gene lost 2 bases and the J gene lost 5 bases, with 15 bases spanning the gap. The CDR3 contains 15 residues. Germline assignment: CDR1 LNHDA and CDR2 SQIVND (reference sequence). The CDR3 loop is CASSIHNTRSYGYTF. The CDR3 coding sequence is TGTGCCAGTAGTATACACAACACGCGATCATATGGCTACACCTTC.

This CDR3 reads CASSLVQGPNEKLFF. In nucleotides, the CDR3 is TGCGCCAGCAGCCTCGTACAGGGACCTAATGAAAAACTGTTTTTT. V and J are TRBV4-1 and TRBJ1-4; tentatively, D is TRBD1 (6 bases). V lost 4 bases and J lost 3, with 12 bases in between. CDR3 length: 15 amino acids. CDR1 and CDR2 (germline): MGHRA, YSYEKL.

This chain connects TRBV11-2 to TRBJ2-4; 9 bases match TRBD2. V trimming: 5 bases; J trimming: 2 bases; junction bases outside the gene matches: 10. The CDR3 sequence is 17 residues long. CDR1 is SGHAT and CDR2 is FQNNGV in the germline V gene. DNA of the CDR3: TGTGCCAGCAGCCACTTAAGCGGGGGGACGACCAAAAACATTCAGTACTTC. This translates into CASSHLSGGTTKNIQYF.

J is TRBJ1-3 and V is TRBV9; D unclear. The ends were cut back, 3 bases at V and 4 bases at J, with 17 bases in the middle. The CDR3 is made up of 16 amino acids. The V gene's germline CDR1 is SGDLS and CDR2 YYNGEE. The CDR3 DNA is TGTGCCAGCAGCGATTTGGGCAGGCTTGGGGGAAACACCATATATTTT. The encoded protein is CASSDLGRLGGNTIYF.

CDR3 in amino acids: CASSAPAAWSSTNEKLFF. For the CDR3, the DNA is TGTGCCAGCAGCGCCCCGGCGGCCTGGTCTTCAACTAATGAAAAACTGTTTTTT. V is TRBV7-9 and J is TRBJ1-4; unclear D gene. Germline assignment: CDR1 SEHNR and CDR2 FQNEAQ (reference sequence). V lost 5 bases and J lost 0, with 19 bases in between. The CDR3 loop spans 18 amino acids. Together with reference TRBV7-9 and TRBJ1-4, the CDR3 gives the full variable domain: DTGVSQNPRHKITKRGQNVTFRCDPISEHNRLYWYRQTLGQGPEFLTYFQNEAQLEKSRLLSDRFSAERPKGSFSTLEIQRTEQGDSAMYLCASSAPAAWSSTNEKLFFGSGTQLSVL.

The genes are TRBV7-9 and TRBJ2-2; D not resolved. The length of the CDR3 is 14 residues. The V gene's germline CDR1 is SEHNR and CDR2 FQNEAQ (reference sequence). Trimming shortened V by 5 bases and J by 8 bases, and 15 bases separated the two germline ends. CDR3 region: CASSDENAPGELFF. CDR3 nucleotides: TGTGCCAGCAGCGATGAAAATGCTCCAGGGGAGCTGTTTTTT.

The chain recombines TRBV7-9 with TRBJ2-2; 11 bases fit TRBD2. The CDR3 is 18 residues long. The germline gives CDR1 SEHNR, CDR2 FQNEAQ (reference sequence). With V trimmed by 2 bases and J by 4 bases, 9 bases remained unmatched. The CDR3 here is CASSLLASGGSLTGELFF. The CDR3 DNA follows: TGTGCCAGCAGCTTACTGGCTAGCGGGGGGTCCCTCACCGGGGAGCTGTTTTTT.

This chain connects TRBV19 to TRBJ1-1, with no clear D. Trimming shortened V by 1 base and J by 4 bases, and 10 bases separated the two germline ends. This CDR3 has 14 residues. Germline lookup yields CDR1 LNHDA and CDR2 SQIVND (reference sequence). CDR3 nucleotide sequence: TGTGCCAGTAGTATAGGCAGCTTAGGCACTGAAGCTTTCTTT. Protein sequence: CASSIGSLGTEAFF. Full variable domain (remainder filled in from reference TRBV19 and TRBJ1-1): DGGITQSPKYLFRKEGQNVTLSCEQNLNHDAMYWYRQDPGQGLRLIYYSQIVNDFQKGDIAEGYSVSREKKESFPLTVTSAQKNPTAFYLCASSIGSLGTEAFFGQGTRLTVV.